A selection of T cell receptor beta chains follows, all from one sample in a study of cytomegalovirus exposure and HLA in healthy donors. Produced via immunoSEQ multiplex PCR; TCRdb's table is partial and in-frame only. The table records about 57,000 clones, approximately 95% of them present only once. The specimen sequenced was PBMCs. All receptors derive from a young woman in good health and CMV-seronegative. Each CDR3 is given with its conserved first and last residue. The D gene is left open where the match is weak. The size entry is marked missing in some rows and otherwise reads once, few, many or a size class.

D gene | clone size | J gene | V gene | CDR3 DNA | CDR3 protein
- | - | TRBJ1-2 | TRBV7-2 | TGTGCCAGCAGCTTAGTTAACGTCGGAGGAGGCTACACCTTC | CASSLVNVGGGYTF
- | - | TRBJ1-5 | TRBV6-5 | TGTGCCAGCAGTTACTCTGTCGATCAGCCCCAGCATTTT | CASSYSVDQPQHF
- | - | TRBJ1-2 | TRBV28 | TGTGCCAGCAGTTTATCCTGGCAGATCTATGGCTACACCTTC | CASSLSWQIYGYTF
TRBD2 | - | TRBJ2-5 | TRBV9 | TGTGCCAGCAGCGTAGATTCGGGAGGGCCGGGGGAGACCCAGTACTTC | CASSVDSGGPGETQYF
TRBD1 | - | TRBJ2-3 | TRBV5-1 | TGCGCCAGCAGCCCGTCCCTGAGGGGGCCTGGTAGCACAGATACGCAGTATTTT | CASSPSLRGPGSTDTQYF
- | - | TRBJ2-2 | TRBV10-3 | TGTGCCATCAGTGAGTCGGTCGTGGCGGGCACCGGGGAGCTGTTTTTT | CAISESVVAGTGELFF
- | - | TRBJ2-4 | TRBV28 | TGTGCCAGCAGGAAACAGGGTGGCAAAAACATTCAGTACTTC | CASRKQGGKNIQYF
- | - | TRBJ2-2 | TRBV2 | TGTGCCAGCAGTGAATTTAGACAGGCCCTGAACACCGGGGAGCTGTTTTTT | CASSEFRQALNTGELFF
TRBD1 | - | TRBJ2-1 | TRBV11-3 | TGTGCCAGCAGCCCCCGGGACAGATTGTACAATGAGCAGTTCTTC | CASSPRDRLYNEQFF
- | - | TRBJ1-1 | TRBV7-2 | TGTGCCAGCAGCGGCGGGACGCGGGCTGAAGCTTTCTTT | CASSGGTRAEAFF
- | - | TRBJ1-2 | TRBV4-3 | TGCGCCAGCAGCCAAGATCCAGGGGCTAACTATGGCTACACCTTC | CASSQDPGANYGYTF
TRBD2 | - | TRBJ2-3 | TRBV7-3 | TGTGCCAGCAGCTCCGTTCCGCGGGGGAGCACAGATACGCAGTATTTT | CASSSVPRGSTDTQYF
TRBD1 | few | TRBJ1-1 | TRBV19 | TGTGCCAGTAGTATCTTTCGGACAGGGGACACTGAAGCTTTCTTT | CASSIFRTGDTEAFF
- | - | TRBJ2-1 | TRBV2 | TGTGCCAGCAGTACTGGACAGTTTGGGGACAATGAGCAGTTCTTC | CASSTGQFGDNEQFF
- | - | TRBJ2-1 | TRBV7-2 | TGTGCCAGCAGCCTAAGAAGCACGGAGAGCTCCTACAATGAGCAGTTCTTC | CASSLRSTESSYNEQFF
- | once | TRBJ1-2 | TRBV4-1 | TGCGCCAGCAGTCTGGGGCCAGCTAACTATGGCTACACCTTC | CASSLGPANYGYTF
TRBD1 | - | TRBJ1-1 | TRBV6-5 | TGTGCCAGCAGTCCCGGGACAGAAGTTGAAGCTTTCTTT | CASSPGTEVEAFF
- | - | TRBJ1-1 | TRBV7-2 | TGTGCCAGCAGCGGCGGGGGGCCGGGTACTGAAGCTTTCTTT | CASSGGGPGTEAFF
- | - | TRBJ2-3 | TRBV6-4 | TGTGCCAGCAGTGACTCGATCGAGTCAGATACGCAGTATTTT | CASSDSIESDTQYF
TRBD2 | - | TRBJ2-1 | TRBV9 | TGTGCCAGCAGCAACGGACTAGGGGACAATGAGCAGTTCTTC | CASSNGLGDNEQFF
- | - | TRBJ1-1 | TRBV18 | TGTGCCAGCTCACCCGGACAGGAAGCTTTCTTT | CASSPGQEAFF
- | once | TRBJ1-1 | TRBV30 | TGTGCCTCGAAATCGGGGGGGCCGACTGAAGCTTTCTTT | CASKSGGPTEAFF
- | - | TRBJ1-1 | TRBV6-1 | TGTGCCAGCAGTGTTAAAATGAACACTGAAGCTTTCTTT | CASSVKMNTEAFF
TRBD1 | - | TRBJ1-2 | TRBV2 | TGTGCCAGCAGACCGGGACAGGGGAGTGACTATGGCTACACCTTC | CASRPGQGSDYGYTF
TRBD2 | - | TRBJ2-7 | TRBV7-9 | TGTGCCAGCAGCTTAGTTGGGGGGGACGAGCAGTACTTC | CASSLVGGDEQYF
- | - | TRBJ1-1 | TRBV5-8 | TGTGCCACAGGAAAACAGGTCATCCGTACTTCGAACACTGAAGCTTTCTTT | CATGKQVIRTSNTEAFF
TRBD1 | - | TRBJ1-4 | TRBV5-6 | TGTGCCAGCAGTGATTTACAGGGGCGCACAACTAATGAAAAACTGTTTTTT | CASSDLQGRTTNEKLFF
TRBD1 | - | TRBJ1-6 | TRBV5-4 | TGTGCCAGCAGCCCGGGACAGTCGGGTAATTCACCCCTCCACTTT | CASSPGQSGNSPLHF
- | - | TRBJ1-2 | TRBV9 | TGTGCCAGCAGCTCCCGTGTCAGTATTAACTATGGCTACACCTTC | CASSSRVSINYGYTF
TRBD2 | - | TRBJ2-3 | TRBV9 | TGTGCCAGCAGCGCGACTAGCGTAAGCACAGATACGCAGTATTTT | CASSATSVSTDTQYF
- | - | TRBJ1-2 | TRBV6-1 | TGTGCCAGCAGTGAAGAGGGAGTAGGGTTCCGAAGCTATGGCTACACCTTC | CASSEEGVGFRSYGYTF
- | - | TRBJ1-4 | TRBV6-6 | TGTGCCAGCAGTTCGTATCCAGGAGGAACTAATGAAAAACTGTTTTTT | CASSSYPGGTNEKLFF
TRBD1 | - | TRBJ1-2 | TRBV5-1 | TGCGCCAGCAGCTTCGGACTAGGGACAGGGGTTCGGCCTAACTATGGCTACACCTTC | CASSFGLGTGVRPNYGYTF
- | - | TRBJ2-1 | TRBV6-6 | TGTGCCAGCAGTTACTCGGTAGGCCAGGGGTTCGATGAGCAGTTCTTC | CASSYSVGQGFDEQFF
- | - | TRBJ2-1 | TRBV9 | TGTGCCAGCAGCGTAGGGTGGGGGGTTGGCAATGAGCAGTTCTTC | CASSVGWGVGNEQFF
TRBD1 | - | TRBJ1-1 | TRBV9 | TGTGCCAGCAGCCCTGGACAGGGTAACACTGAAGCTTTCTTT | CASSPGQGNTEAFF
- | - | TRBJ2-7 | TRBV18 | TGTGCCAGCTCACCAGCGTTTCCCTCCTACGAGCAGTACTTC | CASSPAFPSYEQYF